These 5 T cell receptor beta chains were all obtained from the same sample, sequenced in a study of long-term antiretroviral therapy in people with HIV. Version v3.0 of the immunoSEQ assay was performed at survey level. Assay used: immunoSEQ multiplex PCR; TCRdb lists only in-frame clones, some missing. The profile shows more than 20,000 clones, approximately 88% of them singletons. The material sequenced was unsorted PBMCs, taken 1.8 years before starting antiretroviral therapy. The receptors originated from a man in his fifties or sixties with HIV.

The chain joins TRBV28 to TRBJ1-3, with TRBD1 as a possible D gene (5 bases). Per the germline V gene, CDR1 is MDHEN and CDR2 is SYDVKM. This CDR3 comprises 17 residues. Trimming took off 4 bases at V and 0 bases at J, with 16 bases between the two ends. Written as DNA, the CDR3 is TGTGCCAGCAGTTACGGAGGGGAGAGATACTCTGGAAACACCATATATTTT. This encodes CASSYGGERYSGNTIYF.

The genes are TRBV7-3 and TRBJ1-2; D is unclear. With 1 base removed from V and 4 bases from J, the gap between germline ends came to 4 bases. The CDR3 loop spans 12 amino acids. CDR1 and CDR2 (germline): SGHTA, FQGTGA. The CDR3 coding sequence is TGTGCCAGCAGCTTAAGCTCCTATGGCTACACCTTC. It codes for CASSLSSYGYTF.

The chain is built from TRBV15 and TRBJ1-5; D perhaps matches TRBD1 (6 bases). The germline V gene has CDR1 LNHNV and CDR2 YYDKDF (reference sequence). This CDR3 is built from 16 residues. The V and J ends lost 3 bases and 2 bases respectively, with 14 bases between them. The CDR3 loop reads CATSSLQGLGNQPQHF. The CDR3 DNA reads as TGTGCCACCAGCAGCTTACAGGGTCTGGGCAATCAGCCCCAGCATTTT.

The chain combines TRBV7-3 with TRBJ2-2; TRBD2 matches 14 bases. V trimming: 1 base; J trimming: 7 bases; junction bases outside the gene matches: 5. Germline values: CDR1 SGHTA, CDR2 FQGTGA. CDR3 length: 17 amino acids. The CDR3 here is CASSLKGTSGGVGELFF. The CDR3 bases are TGTGCCAGCAGCTTAAAGGGGACTAGCGGGGGAGTCGGGGAGCTGTTTTTT.

The chain recombines TRBV28 with TRBJ2-6; no reliable D call. Germline CDR1 and CDR2: MDHEN and SYDVKM. V was trimmed by 1 base and J by 8 bases, leaving 0 bases between them. This CDR3 is built from 11 residues. CDR3 protein: CASSLSNVLTF. DNA of the CDR3: TGTGCCAGCAGTTTATCCAACGTCCTGACTTTC.